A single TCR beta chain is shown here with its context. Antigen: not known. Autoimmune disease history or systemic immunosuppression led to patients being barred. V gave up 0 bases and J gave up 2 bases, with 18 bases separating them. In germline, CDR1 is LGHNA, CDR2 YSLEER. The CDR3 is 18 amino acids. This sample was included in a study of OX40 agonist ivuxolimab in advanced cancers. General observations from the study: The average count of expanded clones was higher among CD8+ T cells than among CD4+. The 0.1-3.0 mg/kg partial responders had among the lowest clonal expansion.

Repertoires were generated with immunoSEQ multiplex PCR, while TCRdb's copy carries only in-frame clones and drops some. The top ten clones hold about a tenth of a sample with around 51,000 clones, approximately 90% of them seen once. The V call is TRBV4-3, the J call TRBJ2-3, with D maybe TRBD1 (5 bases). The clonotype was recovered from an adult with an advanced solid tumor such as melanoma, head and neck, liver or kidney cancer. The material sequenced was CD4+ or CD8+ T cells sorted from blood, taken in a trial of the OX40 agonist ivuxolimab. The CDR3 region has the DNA TGCGCCAGCAGCCAAGAATCTTGGGGCTCCCGAATCACAGATACGCAGTATTTT. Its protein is CASSQESWGSRITDTQYF.